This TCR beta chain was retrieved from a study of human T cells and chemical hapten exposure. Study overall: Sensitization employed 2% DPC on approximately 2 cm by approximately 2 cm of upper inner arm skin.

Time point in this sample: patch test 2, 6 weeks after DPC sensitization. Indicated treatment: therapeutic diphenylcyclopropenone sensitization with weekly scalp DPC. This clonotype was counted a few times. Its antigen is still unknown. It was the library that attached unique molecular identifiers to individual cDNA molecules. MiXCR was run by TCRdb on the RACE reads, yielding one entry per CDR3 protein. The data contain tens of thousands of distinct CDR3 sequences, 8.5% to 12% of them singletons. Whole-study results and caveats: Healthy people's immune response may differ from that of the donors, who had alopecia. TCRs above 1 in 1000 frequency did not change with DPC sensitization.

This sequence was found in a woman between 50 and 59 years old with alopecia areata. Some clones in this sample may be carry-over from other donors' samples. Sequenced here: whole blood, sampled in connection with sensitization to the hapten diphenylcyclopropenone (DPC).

CDR3 sequence (DNA): TGCGCCAGCAGCTTGGAAAGCGGTTTGCGGGCTCGGGATGGGGCCAACGTCCTGACTTTC. Translating gives CASSLESGLRARDGANVLTF. This chain joins TRBV5-1 and TRBJ2-6; the D gene is possibly TRBD2 (5 bases). Germline CDR1 reads SGHRS; CDR2 reads YFSETQ. The CDR3 totals 20 residues. V was clipped by 0 bases and J by 3 bases, with 22 bases between them.